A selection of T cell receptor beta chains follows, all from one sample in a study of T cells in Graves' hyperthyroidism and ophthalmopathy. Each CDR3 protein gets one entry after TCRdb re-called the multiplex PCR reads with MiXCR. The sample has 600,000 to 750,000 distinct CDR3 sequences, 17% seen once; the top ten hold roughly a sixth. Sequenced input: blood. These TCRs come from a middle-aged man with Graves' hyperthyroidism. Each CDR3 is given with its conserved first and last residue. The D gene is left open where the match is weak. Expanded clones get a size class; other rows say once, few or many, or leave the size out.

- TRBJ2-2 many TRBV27 CASSLSPRVGDTGELFF TGTGCCAGCAGTTTATCGCCCCGGGTGGGCGACACCGGGGAGCTGTTTTTT
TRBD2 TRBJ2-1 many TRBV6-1 CASSTRLAGGLGNEQFF TGTGCCAGCAGTACACGACTAGCGGGAGGGCTTGGCAATGAGCAGTTCTTC
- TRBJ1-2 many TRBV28 CASRVQGSNYGYTF TGTGCCAGCAGGGTACAGGGATCCAACTATGGCTACACCTTC
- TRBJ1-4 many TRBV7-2 CASSLVGGKLFF TGTGCCAGCAGCTTAGTGGGGGGAAAACTGTTTTTT
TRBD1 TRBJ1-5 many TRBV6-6 CASSYPGTDYQPQHF TGTGCCAGCAGTTACCCCGGGACAGATTATCAGCCCCAGCATTTT
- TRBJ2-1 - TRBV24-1 CATSVRNRQFF TGTGCCACCAGTGTTAGGAATCGGCAGTTCTTC
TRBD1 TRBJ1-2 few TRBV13 CASSGRRDRDELLGYTF TGTGCCAGCAGCGGCCGGAGGGACAGGGACGAATTACTCGGCTACACCTTC
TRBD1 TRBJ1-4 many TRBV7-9 CASSHDTGTGDEKLFF TGTGCCAGCAGCCACGACACGGGGACAGGGGATGAAAAACTGTTTTTT
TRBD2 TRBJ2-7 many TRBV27 CASSFGTSANEQYF TGTGCCAGCAGTTTTGGGACTAGCGCGAACGAGCAGTACTTC
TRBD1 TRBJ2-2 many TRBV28 CASSFGSRDRVNTGELFF TGTGCCAGCAGTTTCGGGAGCAGGGACAGGGTGAACACCGGGGAGCTGTTTTTT
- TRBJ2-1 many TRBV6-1 CASRAGTPEDEQFF TGTGCCAGCAGAGCCGGGACCCCCGAGGATGAGCAGTTCTTC
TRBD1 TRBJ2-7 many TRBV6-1 CASRKPRDSGSYEQYF TGTGCCAGCAGGAAACCAAGGGACAGTGGTTCCTACGAGCAGTACTTC
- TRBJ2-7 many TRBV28 CASSLTAKYVMYEQYF TGTGCCAGCAGTTTAACGGCTAAGTATGTTATGTACGAGCAGTACTTC
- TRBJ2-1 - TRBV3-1 CASSPLPLRERGDGQFF TGTGCCAGCAGCCCACTCCCGTTACGCGAGCGTGGCGATGGGCAGTTCTTC
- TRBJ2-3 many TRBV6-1 CASSYGTGDADTQYF TGTGCCAGCAGCTACGGTACGGGAGATGCAGATACGCAGTATTTT
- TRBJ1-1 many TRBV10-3 CAISEKGEGTEAFF TGTGCCATCAGTGAGAAGGGCGAAGGCACTGAAGCTTTCTTT
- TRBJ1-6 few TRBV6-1 CASSGGGRSPLHF TGTGCCAGCAGTGGAGGGGGACGCTCGCCCCTCCACTTT
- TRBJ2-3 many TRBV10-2 CASSESSGLSTDTQYF TGCGCCAGCAGTGAGTCAAGCGGGCTTAGCACAGATACGCAGTATTTT
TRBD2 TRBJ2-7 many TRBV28 CASSLHTGLAGASSEQYF TGTGCCAGCAGTTTACATACCGGACTAGCGGGTGCTTCCTCCGAGCAGTACTTC
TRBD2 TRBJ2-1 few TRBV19 CASRGPGLAGGSSSRSSYNEQFF TGTGCCAGTAGGGGACCGGGGCTAGCGGGGGGATCCTCATCCCGTAGCTCCTACAATGAGCAGTTCTTC
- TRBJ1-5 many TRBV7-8 CASSLTEESNQPQHF TGTGCCAGCAGCTTGACCGAGGAGAGCAATCAGCCCCAGCATTTT
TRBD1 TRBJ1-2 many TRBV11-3 CASSQAPTGGDGYTF TGTGCCAGCAGCCAAGCCCCGACAGGGGGCGATGGCTACACCTTC
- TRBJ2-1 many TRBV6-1 CASRDPGRYPYNEQFF TGTGCCAGCAGAGACCCAGGGAGGTACCCCTACAATGAGCAGTTCTTC
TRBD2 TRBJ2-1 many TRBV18 CASSPPGLTYNEQFF TGTGCCAGCAGCCCCCCGGGACTAACCTACAATGAGCAGTTCTTC
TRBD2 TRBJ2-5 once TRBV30 CAWSEGGTTTQYF TGTGCCTGGAGTGAAGGCGGGACTACGACCCAGTACTTC
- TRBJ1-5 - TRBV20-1 CSARDTGYSNQPQHF TGCAGTGCTCGCGATACTGGTTATAGCAATCAGCCCCAGCATTTT